This entry is about one TCR beta chain. This sample was included in a study of patients and donors after allogeneic stem cell transplantation. V lost 10 bases to trimming and J lost 2 bases; unmatched junction nucleotides: 8. CDR3 size: 14 residues. TCRdb re-analysed the RT-PCR reads in MiXCR, keeping a single row per CDR3 protein. The sample records approximately 210,000 distinct CDR3 sequences, approximately 41% being singletons. The specimen sequenced was blood, either unsorted or a sorted T cell fraction (not recorded which). This chain connects TRBV12-3 or TRBV12-4 to TRBJ2-1; 7 bases agree with TRBD1. This receptor was taken from a human donor who was either an allogeneic HSCT recipient or a stem cell or donor lymphocyte infusion donor (not recorded which). It is not recorded whose cells these are; they may come from a transplant donor. The chain's CDR3 is CATQTGSTYNEQFF. CDR3 DNA: TGTGCCACCCAGACAGGGTCCACCTACAATGAGCAGTTCTTC.